The 5 T cell receptor beta chains in this list originate from one sample, sequenced in a study of blood T cell repertoires in COVID-19. The protocol was immunoSEQ multiplex PCR, while the TCRdb copy is restricted to in-frame clones and leaves out a portion. The data show a few hundred thousand clones, roughly nine tenths seen once. The specimen was peripheral blood. Every receptor here comes from a man aged 18 to 29 with active or convalescent COVID-19.

The chain is built from TRBV2 and TRBJ2-7, with D unclear. This CDR3 is built from 10 residues. V lost 7 bases to trimming and J lost 7 bases, with 8 bases between them. Germline V gene lookup returns CDR1 SNHLY and CDR2 FYNNEI. Written as DNA, the CDR3 is TGTGCCAGCAACCTCGAGGAGCAGTACTTC. Translating it yields CASNLEEQYF.

The chain has TRBV29-1 and TRBJ1-1; D gene unclear. This CDR3 has 13 residues. Germline assignment: CDR1 SQVTM and CDR2 ANQGSEA. With 5 bases removed from V and 0 bases from J, the gap between germline ends came to 10 bases. This chain's CDR3 is CSVQYSMNTEAFF. CDR3 coding DNA: TGCAGCGTTCAGTACAGCATGAACACTGAAGCTTTCTTT.

The chain uses TRBV12-3 or TRBV12-4 and TRBJ2-7, with a tentative D call TRBD2 (5 bases). V was pared by 3 bases and J by 3 bases, with 9 bases between. The CDR3 loop spans 13 amino acids. The CDR3 DNA is TGTGCCAGCAGTTTGGGGAGAGGCTACGAGCAGTACTTC. Encoded protein: CASSLGRGYEQYF.

The chain recombines TRBV3-1 (or the pseudogene TRBV3-2) with TRBJ2-7, with 9 bases matching TRBD2. CDR3 size: 14 residues. From germline, CDR1 is LGHDT and CDR2 YNNKEL (reference sequence). Trimming removed 1 base from V and 12 bases from J; junction bases left unmatched: 10. The CDR3 DNA sequence: TGTGCCAGCAGCCAAGTAGCGGGGGCCGTTCATCCGTACTTC. Protein sequence: CASSQVAGAVHPYF.

This clone was found once. The CDR3 here is CATSDAGFVGYTF. In DNA, the CDR3 is TGTGCCACCAGTGATGCGGGGTTTGTCGGCTACACCTTC. The chain links TRBV24-1 to TRBJ1-2; D gene uncertain. Germline lookup yields CDR1 KGHDR and CDR2 SFDVKD. The CDR3 length is 13 residues. Trimming took off 3 bases at V and 8 bases at J, with 12 bases between the two ends.